The source of this T cell receptor beta chain is a study of blood T cell repertoires in COVID-19. As for the study in general: COVID-19 samples collected from the United States, Italy and Spain covered acute and convalescent phases. PBMCs, B-cell-depleted T cells, or T cells provided the cDNA or gDNA that made up the material.

Per the study methods: Estimates of nucleated cell counts were drawn from the amplification of reference gene primers. Clones were read by immunoSEQ multiplex PCR, and TCRdb kept only the in-frame ones, dropping some. V, J and clone size derive from that table, while D and trimming were established from the DNA sequence. The data hold under 55,000 clones, with roughly nine tenths observed a single time. With V trimmed by 5 bases and J by 7 bases, 9 bases remained unmatched. The CDR3 runs 15 residues. Germline CDR1 MNHEY, CDR2 SMNVEV (reference sequence). This TCR derives from a woman of 80 years or more with active COVID-19. The chain uses TRBV27 and TRBJ1-4; 8 positions agree with TRBD1. Material for sequencing was peripheral blood. The CDR3 loop reads CASSQDRGTGEKLFF. The CDR3 DNA is TGTGCCAGCAGTCAAGACAGGGGAACTGGTGAAAAACTGTTTTTT. Combining the CDR3 with reference TRBV27 and TRBJ1-4 gives the whole variable domain EAQVTQNPRYLITVTGKKLTVTCSQNMNHEYMSWYRQDPGLGLRQIYYSMNVEVTDKGDVPEGYKVSRKEKRNFPLILESPSPNQTSLYFCASSQDRGTGEKLFFGSGTQLSVL.